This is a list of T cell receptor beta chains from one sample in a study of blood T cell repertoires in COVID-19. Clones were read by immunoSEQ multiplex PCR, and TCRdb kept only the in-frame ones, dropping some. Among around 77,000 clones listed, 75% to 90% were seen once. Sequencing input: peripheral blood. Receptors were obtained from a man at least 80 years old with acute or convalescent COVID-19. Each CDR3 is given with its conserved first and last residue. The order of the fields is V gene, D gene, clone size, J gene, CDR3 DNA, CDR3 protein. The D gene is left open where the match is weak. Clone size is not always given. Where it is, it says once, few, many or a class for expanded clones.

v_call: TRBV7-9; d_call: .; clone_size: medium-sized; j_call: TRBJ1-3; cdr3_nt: TGTGCCAGCAGCCCGGGAGGGAGCTCTGGAAACACCATATATTTT; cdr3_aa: CASSPGGSSGNTIYF
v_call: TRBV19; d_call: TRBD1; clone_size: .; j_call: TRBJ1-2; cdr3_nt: TGTGCCAGTAATCCACAGGGGGCGAACTATGGCTACACCTTC; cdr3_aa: CASNPQGANYGYTF
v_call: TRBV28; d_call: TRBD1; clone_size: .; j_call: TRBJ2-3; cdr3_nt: TGTGCCAGCAGAGGACAACCGGGACAGGGGGCTGGTACAGATACGCAGTATTTT; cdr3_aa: CASRGQPGQGAGTDTQYF
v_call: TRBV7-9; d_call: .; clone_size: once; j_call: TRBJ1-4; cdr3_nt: TGTGCCAGCAGCTTTGGACGGGGGGCAACTAATGAAAAACTGTTTTTT; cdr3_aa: CASSFGRGATNEKLFF
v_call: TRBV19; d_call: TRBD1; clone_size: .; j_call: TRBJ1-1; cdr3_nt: TGTGCCAGTAGTAGCCGCCAGGGGGCCTTGAACACTGAAGCTTTCTTT; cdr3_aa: CASSSRQGALNTEAFF
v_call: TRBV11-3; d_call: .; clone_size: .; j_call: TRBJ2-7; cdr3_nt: TGTGCCAGCAGCCCGGGACTTACGGGGGAGCAGTACTTC; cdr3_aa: CASSPGLTGEQYF
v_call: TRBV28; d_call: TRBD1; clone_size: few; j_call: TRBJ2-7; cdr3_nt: TGTGCCAGCGGGGAGGACAGGGGGCTTGACGAGCAGTACTTC; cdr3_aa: CASGEDRGLDEQYF
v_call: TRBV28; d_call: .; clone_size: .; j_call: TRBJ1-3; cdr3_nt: TGTGCCAGCAGTTTAATTGGCAGGGTTTATGGAAACACCATATATTTT; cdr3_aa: CASSLIGRVYGNTIYF
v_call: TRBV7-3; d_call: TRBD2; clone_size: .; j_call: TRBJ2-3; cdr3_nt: TGTGCCAGCAGCTTCGGACTAGCGGGGGACACAGATACGCAGTATTTT; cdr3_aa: CASSFGLAGDTDTQYF
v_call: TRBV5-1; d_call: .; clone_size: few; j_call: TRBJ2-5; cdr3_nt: TGCGCCAGCAGCCCCCGTCGGGGGGCCGGGGAGACCCAGTACTTC; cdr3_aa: CASSPRRGAGETQYF
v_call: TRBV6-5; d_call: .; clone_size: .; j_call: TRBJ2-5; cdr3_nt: TGTGCCAGCAGTCAACGGACTCCCTCGACGGAGACCCAGTACTTC; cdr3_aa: CASSQRTPSTETQYF
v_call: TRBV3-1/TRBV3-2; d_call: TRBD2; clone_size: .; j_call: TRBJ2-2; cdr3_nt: TGTGCCAGCAGCCCGGGGGGTAGCGGGACACGGACCGGGGAGCTGTTTTTT; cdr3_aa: CASSPGGSGTRTGELFF
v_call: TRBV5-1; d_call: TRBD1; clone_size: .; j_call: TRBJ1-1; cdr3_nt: TGCGCCAGCAGCCTACAGGCAGGGGGCACGGGCACTGAAGCTTTCTTT; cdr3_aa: CASSLQAGGTGTEAFF
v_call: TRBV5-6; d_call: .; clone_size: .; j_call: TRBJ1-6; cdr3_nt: TGTGCCAGCAGCTTGGCGGGGTCGGACAGCGCCTATAATTCACCCCTCCACTTT; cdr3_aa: CASSLAGSDSAYNSPLHF
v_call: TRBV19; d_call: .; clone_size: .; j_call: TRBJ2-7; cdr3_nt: TGTGCCAGTAGTTCCTCGCGTGAAGCCAACGAGCAGTACTTC; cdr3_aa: CASSSSREANEQYF
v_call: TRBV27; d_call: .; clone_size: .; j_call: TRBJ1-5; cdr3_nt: TGTGCCAGCAGTTTATCGGGGCAGGACCAGCATTTT; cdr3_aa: CASSLSGQDQHF
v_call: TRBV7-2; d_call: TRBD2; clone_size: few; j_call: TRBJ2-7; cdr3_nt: TGTGCCAGCAGCTTAGAGGGGACTAGCGGAGTCTCCTACGAGCAGTACTTC; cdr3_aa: CASSLEGTSGVSYEQYF
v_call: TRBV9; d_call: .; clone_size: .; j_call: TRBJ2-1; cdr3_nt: TGTGCCAGCACCACCCAGGGGCTTCCCTACAATGAGCAGTTCTTC; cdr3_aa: CASTTQGLPYNEQFF
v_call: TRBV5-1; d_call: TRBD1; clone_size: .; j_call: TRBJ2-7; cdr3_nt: TGCGCCAGCAGCTTATCGGGACAGCAGACCTACGAGCAGTACTTC; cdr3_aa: CASSLSGQQTYEQYF
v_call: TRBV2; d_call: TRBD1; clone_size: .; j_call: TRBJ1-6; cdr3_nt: TGTGCCAGCACCGGGACAGGGAACTATAATTCACCCCTCCACTTT; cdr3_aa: CASTGTGNYNSPLHF
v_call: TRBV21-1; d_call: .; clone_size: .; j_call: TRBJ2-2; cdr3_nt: TGTGCCAGCAGCAAAGATGGTCTAGAAGGCACCGGGGAGCTGTTTTTT; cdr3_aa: CASSKDGLEGTGELFF
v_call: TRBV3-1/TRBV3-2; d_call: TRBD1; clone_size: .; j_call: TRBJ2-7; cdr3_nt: TGTGCCAGCAGCCAAGGGCTAGGGACAGGGAGATACGAGCAGTACTTC; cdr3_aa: CASSQGLGTGRYEQYF
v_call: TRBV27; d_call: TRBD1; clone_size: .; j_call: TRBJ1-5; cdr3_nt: TGTGCCAGCAGTCCATCCACAGGGGCTCAGCCCCAGCATTTT; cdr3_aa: CASSPSTGAQPQHF
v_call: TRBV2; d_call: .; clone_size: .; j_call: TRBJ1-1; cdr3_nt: TGTGCCAGCAGTCAGGACTACAACACTGAAGCTTTCTTT; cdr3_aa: CASSQDYNTEAFF
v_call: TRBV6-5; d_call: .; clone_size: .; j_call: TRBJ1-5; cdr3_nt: TGTGCCAGCAAAGGGGATTACAGCAATCAGCCCCAGCATTTT; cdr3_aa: CASKGDYSNQPQHF
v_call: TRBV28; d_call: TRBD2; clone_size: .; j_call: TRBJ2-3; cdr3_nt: TGTGCCAGCAGTCAGCCTAGCGGGGGGGACACAGATACGCAGTATTTT; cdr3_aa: CASSQPSGGDTDTQYF
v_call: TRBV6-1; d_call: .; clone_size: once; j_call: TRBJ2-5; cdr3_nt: TGTGCCAGCAGTGAAGGGGCGGGGAGGTGGGAGACCCAGTACTTC; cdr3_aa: CASSEGAGRWETQYF
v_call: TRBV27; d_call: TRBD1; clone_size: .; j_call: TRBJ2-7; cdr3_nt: TGTGCCAGCAGCTCAGGGGGTTTCTACGAGCAGTACTTC; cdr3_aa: CASSSGGFYEQYF
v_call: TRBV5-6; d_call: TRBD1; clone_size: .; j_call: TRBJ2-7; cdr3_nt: TGTGCCAGCAGCCTCGGACAGGGGAGGTACGAGCAGTACTTC; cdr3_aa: CASSLGQGRYEQYF
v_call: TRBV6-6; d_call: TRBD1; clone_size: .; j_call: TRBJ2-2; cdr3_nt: TGTGCCAGCCGACCGACAGGGACCACCGGGGAGCTGTTTTTT; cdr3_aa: CASRPTGTTGELFF
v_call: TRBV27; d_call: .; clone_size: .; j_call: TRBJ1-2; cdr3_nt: TGTGCCAGCAGCCGAGGAGGGAACTTTCCGATCTATGGCTACACCTTC; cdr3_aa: CASSRGGNFPIYGYTF
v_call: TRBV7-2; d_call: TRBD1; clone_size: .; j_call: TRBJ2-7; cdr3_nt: TGTGCCAGCAGCTTCTCGGGACAGGTCGCCTACGAGCAGTACTTC; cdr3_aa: CASSFSGQVAYEQYF
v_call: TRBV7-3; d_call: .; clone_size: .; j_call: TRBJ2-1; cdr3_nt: TGTGCCAGCAGCTACCTCGGGTCGGTAGCCTACAATGAGCAGTTCTTC; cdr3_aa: CASSYLGSVAYNEQFF
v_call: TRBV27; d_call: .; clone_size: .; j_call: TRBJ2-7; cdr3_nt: TGTGCCAGCAGTTCCTATAGCGGAGCAGTCTCCTACGAGCAGTACTTC; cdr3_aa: CASSSYSGAVSYEQYF
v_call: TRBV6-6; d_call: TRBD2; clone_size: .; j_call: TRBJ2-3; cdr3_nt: TGTGCCAGCATTCGGGGGGGGAGCACAGATACGCAGTATTTT; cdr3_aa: CASIRGGSTDTQYF
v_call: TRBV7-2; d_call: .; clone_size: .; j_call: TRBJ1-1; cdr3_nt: TGTGCCAGCAGCTGGACGACAGGCGGGAACACTGAAGCTTTCTTT; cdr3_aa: CASSWTTGGNTEAFF
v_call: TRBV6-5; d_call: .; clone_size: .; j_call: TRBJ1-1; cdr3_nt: TGTGCCAGCAGTTACTCATACGGCACTGAAGCTTTCTTT; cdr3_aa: CASSYSYGTEAFF
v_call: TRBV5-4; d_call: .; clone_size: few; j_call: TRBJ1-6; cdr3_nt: TGTGCCAGCGGTCGCCCCGGGGACTATAATTCACCCCTCCACTTT; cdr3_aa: CASGRPGDYNSPLHF
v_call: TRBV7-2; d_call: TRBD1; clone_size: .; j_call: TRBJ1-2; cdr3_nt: TGTGCCAGCAGCGGACGACAGGGGAACTATGGCTACACCTTC; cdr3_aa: CASSGRQGNYGYTF
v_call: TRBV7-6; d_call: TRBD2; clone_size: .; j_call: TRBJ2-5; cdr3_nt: TGTGCCAGCGCGGGAGAGGAGACCCAGTACTTC; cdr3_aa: CASAGEETQYF
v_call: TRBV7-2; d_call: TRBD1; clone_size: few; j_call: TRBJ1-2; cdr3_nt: TGTGCCAGCAGCTTAGACCCTAGCGCCAACAGGGGTAGAGGCTACACCTTC; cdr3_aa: CASSLDPSANRGRGYTF
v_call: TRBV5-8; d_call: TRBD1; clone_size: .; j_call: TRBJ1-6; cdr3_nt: TGTGCCAGCAGCTACGCAATGACAGGGTATTCACCCCTCCACTTT; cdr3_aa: CASSYAMTGYSPLHF
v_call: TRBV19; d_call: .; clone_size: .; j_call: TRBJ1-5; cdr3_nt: TGTGCCAGTAGTATAGGACAGAGCAATCAGCCCCAGCATTTT; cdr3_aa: CASSIGQSNQPQHF
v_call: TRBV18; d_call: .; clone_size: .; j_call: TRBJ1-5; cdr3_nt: TGTGCCAGCTCAACGTCGGACCAGGGAAAGCCCCAGCATTTT; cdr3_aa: CASSTSDQGKPQHF
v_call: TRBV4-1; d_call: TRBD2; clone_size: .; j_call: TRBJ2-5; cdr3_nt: TGCGCCAGCAGCCAAGCCGGCAGCGGGGGGCACGAAGAGACCCAGTACTTC; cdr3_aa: CASSQAGSGGHEETQYF
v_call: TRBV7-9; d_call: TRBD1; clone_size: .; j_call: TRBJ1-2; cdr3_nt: TGTGCCAGCAACCCGGGACAGACAAACTATGGCTACACCTTC; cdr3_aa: CASNPGQTNYGYTF
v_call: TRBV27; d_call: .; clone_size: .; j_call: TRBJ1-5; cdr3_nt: TGTGCCAGCAGTTTTAGTATAGATCAGCCCCAGCATTTT; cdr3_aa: CASSFSIDQPQHF
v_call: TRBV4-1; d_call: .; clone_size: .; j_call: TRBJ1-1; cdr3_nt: TGCGCCAGCAGCCAAGATAGACTTCCCACTGAAGCTTTCTTT; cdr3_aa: CASSQDRLPTEAFF
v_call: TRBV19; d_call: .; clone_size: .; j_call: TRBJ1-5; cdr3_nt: TGTGCCAGTACCTCCCGTAGCGGGGGCGGAAATCAGCCCCAGCATTTT; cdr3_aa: CASTSRSGGGNQPQHF
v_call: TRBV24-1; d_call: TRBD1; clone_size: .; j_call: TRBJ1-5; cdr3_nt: TGTGCCACCAGCCGGGACAGGACCCAGCATTTT; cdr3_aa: CATSRDRTQHF
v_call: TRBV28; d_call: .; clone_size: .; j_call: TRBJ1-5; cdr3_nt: TGTGCCAGCAGTTTATCGCGGTGGGGCGGTCAGCCCCAGCATTTT; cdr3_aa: CASSLSRWGGQPQHF
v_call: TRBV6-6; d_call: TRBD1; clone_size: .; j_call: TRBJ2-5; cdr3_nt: TGTGCCAGCGGAACTCCCGGGACAGGGCAAGAGACCCAGTACTTC; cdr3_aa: CASGTPGTGQETQYF